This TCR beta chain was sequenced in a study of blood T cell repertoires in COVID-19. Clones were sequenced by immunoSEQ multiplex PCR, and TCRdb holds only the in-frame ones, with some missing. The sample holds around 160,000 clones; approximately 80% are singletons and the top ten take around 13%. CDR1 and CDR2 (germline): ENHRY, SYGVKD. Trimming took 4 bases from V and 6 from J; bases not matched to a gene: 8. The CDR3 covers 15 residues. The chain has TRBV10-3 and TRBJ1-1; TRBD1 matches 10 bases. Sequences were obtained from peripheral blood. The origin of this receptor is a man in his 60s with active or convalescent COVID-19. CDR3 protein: CAISGGQGGPAEAFF. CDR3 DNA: TGTGCCATCAGTGGTGGACAGGGGGGACCCGCTGAAGCTTTCTTT.